A selection of T cell receptor beta chains follows, all from one sample in a study of blood T cell repertoires in COVID-19. Assay: immunoSEQ multiplex PCR; the TCRdb copy retains only in-frame clones and omits some. There are 120,000 or so clones in the sample; around 86% occur only once, and 3.5% to 5% lies in the top ten. The sequenced sample consisted of peripheral blood. All receptors derive from a middle-aged man with acute or convalescent COVID-19. Each CDR3 is given without its conserved first and last residue. Clone size is not always given. Where it is, it says once, few, many or a class for expanded clones.

v_gene	abundance	j_gene	CDR3aa
TRBV30	-	TRBJ2-7	AWSVPGAMLAIYEQY
TRBV19	-	TRBJ1-1	ASTGRAEAF
TRBV7-2	-	TRBJ2-2	ASSVWGLRELF
TRBV21-1	-	TRBJ1-2	ASSLLSGEGEGYT
TRBV6-5	-	TRBJ2-2	ASSPDRENTGELF
TRBV6-5	-	TRBJ1-1	ASSYLPGNTEAF
TRBV11-1	few	TRBJ1-2	ASSSPPSYGYT
TRBV29-1	-	TRBJ1-2	SVEDTGRYYGYT
TRBV5-1	-	TRBJ1-3	ASSFGDSPSGNTIY
TRBV5-8	-	TRBJ2-3	ASSSTYPADTQY
TRBV5-1	-	TRBJ1-2	ASRAQASNYGYT
TRBV3-1/TRBV3-2	-	TRBJ2-3	ASSHSGGGDTQY
TRBV7-8	-	TRBJ1-2	ASSLAGQGVYGYT
TRBV2	-	TRBJ1-2	ASSENPGGGYGYT
TRBV7-9	-	TRBJ1-4	ASSLLHHQNEKLF
TRBV19	-	TRBJ1-6	ASSIFGQGASPLH
TRBV10-3	-	TRBJ2-1	AISPAGDEQF
TRBV11-3	many	TRBJ2-2	ASSLTSGGNTGELF
TRBV20-1	-	TRBJ2-5	SANEGGEETQY
TRBV19	-	TRBJ1-6	ASSAGTYNSPLH
TRBV2	-	TRBJ1-1	ASSDGGATGTEAF
TRBV11-3	-	TRBJ2-2	ASSLAARGELF
TRBV21-1	-	TRBJ1-5	ASSKEKSNRPQH
TRBV6-5	-	TRBJ2-7	GGGTGSGEQY
TRBV6-5	-	TRBJ2-7	ASSPGGASSYEQY
TRBV3-1/TRBV3-2	-	TRBJ1-5	ASSQTGQPQH
TRBV7-2	-	TRBJ1-2	ASSLELQRDGYT
TRBV29-1	-	TRBJ1-1	SVDRGYMNTEAF
TRBV3-1/TRBV3-2	-	TRBJ1-2	ASSPLGQGVGGYT
TRBV11-1	-	TRBJ2-1	ASGGLSSYNEQF
TRBV11-2	-	TRBJ1-5	ASSRTGGDQPQH
TRBV11-3	few	TRBJ2-7	ASSLGAPYEQY
TRBV30	-	TRBJ2-7	AWSVMRRASGKYEQY
TRBV13	-	TRBJ2-1	ASSLSSNGEQF
TRBV19	-	TRBJ1-5	ASSIRRGQGSYQPQH
TRBV27	-	TRBJ1-2	ASSWGQGFGYT
TRBV7-2	-	TRBJ2-7	ASSSYAGQGWEQY
TRBV10-1	few	TRBJ2-3	ASSGTSGSLNTQY
TRBV7-2	-	TRBJ2-4	ASSLGTPGDIQY
TRBV5-4	once	TRBJ2-7	ASSLADGGEQY
TRBV11-2	once	TRBJ1-2	ASSLGHNYGYT
TRBV27	-	TRBJ2-7	ASSLASKSSYEQY
TRBV3-1/TRBV3-2	-	TRBJ1-2	ASSQDLVSPKGYT
TRBV29-1	-	TRBJ1-2	SVLSRAGYGYT
TRBV5-4	-	TRBJ2-1	ASSSQRERGNEQF
TRBV9	-	TRBJ1-2	ASSPQVDFNYGYT
TRBV30	-	TRBJ1-2	AWSLKTGGYGYT
TRBV3-1/TRBV3-2	-	TRBJ2-1	ASSQEWQGAHDEQF
TRBV19	-	TRBJ2-1	ASKDRQFSYNEQF
TRBV18	-	TRBJ2-7	ASSDYRGHEQY
TRBV19	-	TRBJ2-5	ASSIRAEETQY
TRBV2	-	TRBJ2-7	ASSEELAGGPLLYEQY
TRBV7-2	-	TRBJ1-2	ASSLDRGIGGYT
TRBV21-1	-	TRBJ2-2	ASSQRGPTGELF
TRBV2	-	TRBJ1-2	ASKPLQGAVGGYT
TRBV30	-	TRBJ1-1	AWMAGAGTEAF